This T cell receptor beta chain was captured by sequencing in a study of T cell repertoires in cytomegalovirus infection. Study context: Recently identified HLA-C-restricted CMV epitopes and well-studied HLA-B-restricted CMV epitopes were used by the study. Matching HLA type and CMV infection were both indicated by public TCR beta signatures.

This CDR3 comprises 14 residues. The germline V and J ends were trimmed by 7 bases and 2 bases, with 15 bases remaining between them. Looked up from germline, CDR1 is MGHDK and CDR2 is SYGVNS. This clonotype occurred a few times. Its antigen is not known. TCRdb processed the reads anew with MiXCR; each CDR3 protein has one entry. The sample yields a few hundred thousand distinct CDR3 sequences, roughly 34% seen once. Study-wide results and caveats: Pooled public TCR beta family frequency picked out CMV carriers with the relevant HLA. HLA-C-restricted CMV clonotypes gave the most frequent clonotype in two of eight donors.

V gene TRBV25-1 combines with J gene TRBJ2-7; a weak D match, TRBD2 (7 bases). The sequence derives from a human donor in good health (CMV status not recorded). Some clones in this sample may be carry-over from other donors' samples. Source: cultured PBMCs, taken from culture after CMV antigen stimulation. The CDR3 DNA reads as TGTGCCAGCACCTCGCGGGGGCTACCCTACGAGCAGTACTTC. Its translation: CASTSRGLPYEQYF.